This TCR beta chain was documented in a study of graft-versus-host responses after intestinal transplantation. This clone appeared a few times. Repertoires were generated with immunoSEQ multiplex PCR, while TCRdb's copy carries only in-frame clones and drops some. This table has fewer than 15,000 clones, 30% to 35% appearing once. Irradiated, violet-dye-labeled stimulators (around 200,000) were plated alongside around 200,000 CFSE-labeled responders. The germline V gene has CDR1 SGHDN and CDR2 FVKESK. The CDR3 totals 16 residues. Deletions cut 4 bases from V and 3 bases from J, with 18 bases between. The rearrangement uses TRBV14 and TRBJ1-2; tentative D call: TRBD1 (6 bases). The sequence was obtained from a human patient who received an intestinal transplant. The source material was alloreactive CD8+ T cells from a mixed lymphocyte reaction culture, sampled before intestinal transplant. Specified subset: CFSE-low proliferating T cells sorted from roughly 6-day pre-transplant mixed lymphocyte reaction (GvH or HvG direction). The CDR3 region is CASSLQPGASYYGYTF. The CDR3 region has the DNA TGTGCCAGCAGCCTCCAACCAGGGGCTTCCTACTATGGCTACACCTTC.